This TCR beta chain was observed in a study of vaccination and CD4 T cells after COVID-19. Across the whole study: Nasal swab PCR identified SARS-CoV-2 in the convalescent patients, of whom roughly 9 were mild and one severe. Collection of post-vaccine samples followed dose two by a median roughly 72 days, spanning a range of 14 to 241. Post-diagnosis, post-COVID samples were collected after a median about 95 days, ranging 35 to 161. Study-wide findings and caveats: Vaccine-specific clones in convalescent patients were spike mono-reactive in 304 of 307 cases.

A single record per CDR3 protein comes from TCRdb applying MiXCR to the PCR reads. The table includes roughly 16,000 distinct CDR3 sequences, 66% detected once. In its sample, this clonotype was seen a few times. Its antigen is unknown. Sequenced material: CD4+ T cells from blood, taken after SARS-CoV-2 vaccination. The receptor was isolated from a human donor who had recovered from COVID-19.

CDR3 region: CASRVTYEQYF. Written as DNA, the CDR3 is TGTGCCAGCAGGGTGACCTACGAGCAGTACTTC. The V and J genes are TRBV6-1 and TRBJ2-7; D is unresolved. CDR1 and CDR2 from the germline V gene are MNHNS and SASEGT. This CDR3 has 11 amino acids. V lost 6 bases and J lost 2, with 5 bases in between.